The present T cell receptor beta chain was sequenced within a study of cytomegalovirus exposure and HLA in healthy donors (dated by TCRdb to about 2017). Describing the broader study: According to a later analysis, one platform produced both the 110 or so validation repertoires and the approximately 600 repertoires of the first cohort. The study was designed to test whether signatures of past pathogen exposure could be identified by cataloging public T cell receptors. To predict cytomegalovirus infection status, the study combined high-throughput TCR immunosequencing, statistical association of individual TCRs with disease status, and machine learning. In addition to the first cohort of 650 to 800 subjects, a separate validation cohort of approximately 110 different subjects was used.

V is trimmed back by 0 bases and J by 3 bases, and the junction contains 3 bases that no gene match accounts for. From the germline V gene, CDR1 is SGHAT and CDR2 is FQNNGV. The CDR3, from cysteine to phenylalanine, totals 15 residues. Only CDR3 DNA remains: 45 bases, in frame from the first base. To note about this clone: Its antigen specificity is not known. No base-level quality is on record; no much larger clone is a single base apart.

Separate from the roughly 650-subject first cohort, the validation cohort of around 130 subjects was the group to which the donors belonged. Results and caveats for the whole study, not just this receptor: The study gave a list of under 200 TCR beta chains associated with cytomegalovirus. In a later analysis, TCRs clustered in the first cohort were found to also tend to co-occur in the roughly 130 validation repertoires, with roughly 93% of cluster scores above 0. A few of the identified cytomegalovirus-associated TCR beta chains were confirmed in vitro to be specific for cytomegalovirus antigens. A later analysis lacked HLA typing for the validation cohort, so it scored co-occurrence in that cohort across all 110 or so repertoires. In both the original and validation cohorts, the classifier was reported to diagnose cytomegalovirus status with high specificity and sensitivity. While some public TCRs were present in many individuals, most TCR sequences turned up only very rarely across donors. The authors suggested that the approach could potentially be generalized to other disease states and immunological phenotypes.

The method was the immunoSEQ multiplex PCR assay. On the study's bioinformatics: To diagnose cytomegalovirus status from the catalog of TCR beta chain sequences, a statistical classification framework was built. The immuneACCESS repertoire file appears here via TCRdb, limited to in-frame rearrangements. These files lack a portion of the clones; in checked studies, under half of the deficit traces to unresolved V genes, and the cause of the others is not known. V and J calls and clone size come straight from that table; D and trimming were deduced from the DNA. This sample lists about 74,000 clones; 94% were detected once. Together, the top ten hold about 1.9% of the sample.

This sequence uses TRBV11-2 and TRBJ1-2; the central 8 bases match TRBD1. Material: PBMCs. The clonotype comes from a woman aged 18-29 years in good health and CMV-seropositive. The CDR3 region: CASSLEPGGHYGYTF. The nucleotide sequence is TGTGCCAGCAGCTTAGAGCCAGGGGGCCACTATGGCTACACCTTC.